This record concerns one TCR beta chain sequence. These data originate in a study of blood T cell repertoires in COVID-19. About the research overall: Samples taken during acute and convalescent COVID-19 were collected in the United States, Italy and Spain. Nucleic acid was either cDNA or gDNA, and it came from T cells, B-cell-depleted T cells, or PBMCs.

V lost 2 bases, J lost 3 bases, and 13 bases stayed unmatched. CDR3 length equals 17 residues. The germline CDR1 and CDR2 sequences are SGHNT and YYREEE (reference sequence). In the authors' workflow: Reference gene primer amplification yielded estimated nucleated cell counts. Assay used: immunoSEQ multiplex PCR; TCRdb lists only in-frame clones, some missing. That table is the source of V, J and clone size, and D and trimming were worked out from the DNA. The sample lists over 100,000 clones, around 92% seen once, with less than 5.5% in the top ten. Input material: peripheral blood. The receptor was isolated from a man aged 18 to 29 with acute or convalescent COVID-19. The chain couples TRBV5-4 to TRBJ2-7, with 8 bases that match TRBD2. This chain's CDR3 is CASSFLGGSGRGYEQYF. The CDR3 DNA reads TGTGCCAGCAGCTTCTTAGGGGGAAGCGGGAGAGGCTACGAGCAGTACTTC.